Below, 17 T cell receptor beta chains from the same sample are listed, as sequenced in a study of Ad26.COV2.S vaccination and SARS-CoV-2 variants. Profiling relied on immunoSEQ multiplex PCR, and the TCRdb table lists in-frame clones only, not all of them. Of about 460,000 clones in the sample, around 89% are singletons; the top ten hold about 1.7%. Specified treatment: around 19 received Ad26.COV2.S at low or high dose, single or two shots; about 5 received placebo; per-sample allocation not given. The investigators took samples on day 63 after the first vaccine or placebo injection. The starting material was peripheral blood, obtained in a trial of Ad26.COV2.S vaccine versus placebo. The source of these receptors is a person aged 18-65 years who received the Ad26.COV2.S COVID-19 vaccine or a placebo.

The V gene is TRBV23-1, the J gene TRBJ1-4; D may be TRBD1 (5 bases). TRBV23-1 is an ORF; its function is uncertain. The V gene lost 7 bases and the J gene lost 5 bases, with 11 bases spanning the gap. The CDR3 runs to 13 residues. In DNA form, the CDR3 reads TGCGCCAGCACGGACAAGAGAAATGAAAAACTGTTTTTT. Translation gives CASTDKRNEKLFF.

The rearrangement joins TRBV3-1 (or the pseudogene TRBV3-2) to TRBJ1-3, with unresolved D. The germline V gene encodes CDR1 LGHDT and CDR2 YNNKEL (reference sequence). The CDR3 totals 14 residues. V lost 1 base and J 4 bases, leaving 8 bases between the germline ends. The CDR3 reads CASSQVPRGNTIYF. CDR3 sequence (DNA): TGTGCCAGCAGCCAAGTTCCTCGGGGAAACACCATATATTTT.

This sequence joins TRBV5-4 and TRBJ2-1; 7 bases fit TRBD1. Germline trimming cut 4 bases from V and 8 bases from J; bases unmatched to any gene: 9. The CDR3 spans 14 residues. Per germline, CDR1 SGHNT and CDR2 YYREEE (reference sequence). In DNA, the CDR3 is TGTGCCAGCAGCGCAGGGACAGTTCTCTATGAGCAGTTCTTC. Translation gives CASSAGTVLYEQFF.

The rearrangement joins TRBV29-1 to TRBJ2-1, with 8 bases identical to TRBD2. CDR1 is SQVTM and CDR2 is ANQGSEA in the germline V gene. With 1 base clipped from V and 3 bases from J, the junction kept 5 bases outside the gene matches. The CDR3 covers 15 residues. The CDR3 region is CSVEGSGSHYNEQFF. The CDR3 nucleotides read TGCAGCGTTGAAGGGAGCGGGAGTCACTACAATGAGCAGTTCTTC.

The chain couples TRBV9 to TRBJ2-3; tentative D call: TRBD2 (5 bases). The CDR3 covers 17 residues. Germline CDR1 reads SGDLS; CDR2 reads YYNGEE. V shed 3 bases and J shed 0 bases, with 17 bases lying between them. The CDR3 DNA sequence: TGTGCCAGCAGCGCTGGTGGTAGCGTCTCTAGCACAGATACGCAGTATTTT. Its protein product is CASSAGGSVSSTDTQYF.

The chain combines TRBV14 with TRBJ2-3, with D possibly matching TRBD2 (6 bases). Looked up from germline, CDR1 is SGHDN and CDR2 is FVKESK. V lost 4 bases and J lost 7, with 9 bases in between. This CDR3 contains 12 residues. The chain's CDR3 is CASSPGGNTQYF. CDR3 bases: TGTGCCAGCAGCCCCGGAGGGAATACGCAGTATTTT.

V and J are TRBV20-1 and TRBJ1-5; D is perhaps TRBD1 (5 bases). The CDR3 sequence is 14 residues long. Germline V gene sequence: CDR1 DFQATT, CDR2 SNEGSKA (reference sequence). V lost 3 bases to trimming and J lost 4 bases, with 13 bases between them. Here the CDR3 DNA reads TGCAGTGCTAGTTGGGTCAGGGAGAATCAGCCCCAGCATTTT. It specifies CSASWVRENQPQHF.

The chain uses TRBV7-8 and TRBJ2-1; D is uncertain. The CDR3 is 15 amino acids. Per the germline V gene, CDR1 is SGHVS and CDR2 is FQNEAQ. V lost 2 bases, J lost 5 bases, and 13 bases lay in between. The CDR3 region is CASSLNLGWNNEQFF. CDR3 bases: TGTGCCAGCAGCTTAAATCTTGGGTGGAACAATGAGCAGTTCTTC. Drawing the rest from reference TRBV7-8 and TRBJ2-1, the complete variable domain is GAGVSQSPRYKVAKRGQDVALRCDPISGHVSLFWYQQALGQGPEFLTYFQNEAQLDKSGLPSDRFFAERPEGSVSTLKIQRTQQEDSAVYLCASSLNLGWNNEQFFGPGTRLTVL.

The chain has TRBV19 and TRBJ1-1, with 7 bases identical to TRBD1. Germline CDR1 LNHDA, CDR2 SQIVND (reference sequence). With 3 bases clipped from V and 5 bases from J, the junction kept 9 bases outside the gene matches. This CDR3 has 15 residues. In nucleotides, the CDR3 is TGTGCCAGTAGTATCGACCTACAGGGGAGAACTGAAGCTTTCTTT. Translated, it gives CASSIDLQGRTEAFF.

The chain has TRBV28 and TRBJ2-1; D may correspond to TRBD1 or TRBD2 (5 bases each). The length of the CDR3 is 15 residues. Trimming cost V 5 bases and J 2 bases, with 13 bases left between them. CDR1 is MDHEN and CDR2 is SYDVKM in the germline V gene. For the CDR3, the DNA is TGTGCCAGCAGTCCCCAGAGGGGTGCCTACAATGAGCAGTTCTTC. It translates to CASSPQRGAYNEQFF.

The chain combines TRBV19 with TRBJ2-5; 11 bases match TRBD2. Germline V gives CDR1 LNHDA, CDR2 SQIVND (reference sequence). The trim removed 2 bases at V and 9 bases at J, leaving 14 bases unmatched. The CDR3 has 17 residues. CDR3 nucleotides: TGTGCCAGTAGTATACACCCCGGGACTAGCGGTGAAGCGGCCCAGTACTTC. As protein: CASSIHPGTSGEAAQYF.

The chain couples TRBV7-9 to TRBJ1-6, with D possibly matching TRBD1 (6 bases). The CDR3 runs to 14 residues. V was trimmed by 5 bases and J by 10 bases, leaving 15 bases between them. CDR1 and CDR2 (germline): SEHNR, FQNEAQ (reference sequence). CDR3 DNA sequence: TGTGCCAGCAGCCCAGAGTGGGGGCAGTCACCCCTCCACTTT. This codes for CASSPEWGQSPLHF.

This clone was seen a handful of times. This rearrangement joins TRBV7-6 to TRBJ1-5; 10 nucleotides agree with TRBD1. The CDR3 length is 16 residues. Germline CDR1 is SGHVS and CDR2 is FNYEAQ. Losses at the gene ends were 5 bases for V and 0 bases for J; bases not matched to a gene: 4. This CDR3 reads CASSLRDRGSNQPQHF. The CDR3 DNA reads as TGTGCCAGCAGCCTCCGGGACAGGGGTAGCAATCAGCCCCAGCATTTT. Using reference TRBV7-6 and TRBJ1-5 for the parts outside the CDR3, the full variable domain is GAGVSQSPRYKVTKRGQDVALRCDPISGHVSLYWYRQALGQGPEFLTYFNYEAQQDKSGLPNDRFSAERPEGSISTLTIQRTEQRDSAMYRCASSLRDRGSNQPQHFGDGTRLSIL.

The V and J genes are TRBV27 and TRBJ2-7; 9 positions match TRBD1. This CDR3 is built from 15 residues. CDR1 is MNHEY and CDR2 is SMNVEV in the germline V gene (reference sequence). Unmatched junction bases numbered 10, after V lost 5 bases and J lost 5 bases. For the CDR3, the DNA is TGTGCCAGCAGTCCGGGGACAGGGCTGAGCAACGAGCAGTACTTC. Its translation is CASSPGTGLSNEQYF.

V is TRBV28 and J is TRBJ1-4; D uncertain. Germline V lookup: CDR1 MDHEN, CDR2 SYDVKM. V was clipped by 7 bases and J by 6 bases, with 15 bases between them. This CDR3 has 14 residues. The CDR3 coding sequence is TGTGCCAGCAACCCAAGGCGACTTGATGAAAAACTGTTTTTT. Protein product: CASNPRRLDEKLFF.

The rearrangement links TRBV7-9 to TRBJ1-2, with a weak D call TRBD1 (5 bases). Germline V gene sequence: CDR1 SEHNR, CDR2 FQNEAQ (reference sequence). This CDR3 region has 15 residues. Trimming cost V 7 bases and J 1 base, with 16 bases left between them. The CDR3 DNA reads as TGTGCCAGCAACTCTGGGGCTTCTGATAACTATGGCTACACCTTC. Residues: CASNSGASDNYGYTF.

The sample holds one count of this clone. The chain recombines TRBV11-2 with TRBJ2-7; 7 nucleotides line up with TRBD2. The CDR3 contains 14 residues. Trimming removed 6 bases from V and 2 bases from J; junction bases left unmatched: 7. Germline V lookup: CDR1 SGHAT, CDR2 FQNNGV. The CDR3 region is CASSWEAGAYEQYF. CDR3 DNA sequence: TGTGCCAGCAGTTGGGAGGCGGGGGCCTACGAGCAGTACTTC. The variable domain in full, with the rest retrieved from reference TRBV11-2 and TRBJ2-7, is EAGVAQSPRYKIIEKRQSVAFWCNPISGHATLYWYQQILGQGPKLLIQFQNNGVVDDSQLPKDRFSAERLKGVDSTLKIQPAKLEDSAVYLCASSWEAGAYEQYFGPGTRLTVT.